The TCR beta chain described here comes from a study of CD8 T cells in ankylosing spondylitis. This CDR3 is built from 13 residues. V lost 4 bases and J 0 bases, leaving 6 bases between the germline ends. Germline V gene data show CDR1 as SNHLY and CDR2 as FYNNEI. MiXCR, run by TCRdb on the 5' RACE reads, gives a single entry per CDR3 protein. This sample has more than 200,000 distinct CDR3 sequences, with more than 20% found just once. This clonotype was seen at least ten times. The sample was blood, either unsorted or a sorted T cell fraction (not recorded which). The genes are TRBV2 and TRBJ1-1, with D uncertain. The sequence was collected from a male donor with ankylosing spondylitis or in good health (not recorded which). The CDR3 sequence: CASSGSVNTEAFF. In DNA form, the CDR3 reads TGTGCCAGCAGTGGGTCAGTGAACACTGAAGCTTTCTTT.